This TCR beta chain emerged from a study of T cells after yellow fever vaccination. Study observations and caveats: Detected again after the booster were most primary-vaccination clones, at 96% CD4 and about 90% CD8.

Trimming removed 6 bases at V and 10 bases at J, with 19 bases between. This CDR3 comprises 14 residues. 5'RACE template switching generated TCR cDNA, adding a universal primer site and UMIs. TCRdb redid the calling of the 5' RACE reads with MiXCR, one entry per CDR3 protein. The profile shows hundreds of thousands of distinct CDR3 sequences, approximately 15% of them singletons. This clonotype was counted ten times or more. What it recognizes is unknown. The rearrangement links TRBV12-3 or TRBV12-4 to TRBJ2-1; perhaps TRBD1 as D (6 bases). This specimen consisted of PBMCs, obtained on the day of the yellow fever booster vaccination. The clonotype comes from a man aged 25 to 45 who received the YFV17D yellow fever vaccine. The CDR3 loop is CASSPQGITGEQFF. CDR3 DNA: TGTGCCAGCAGCCCCCAGGGGATAACGGGAGAGCAGTTCTTC.